The present TCR beta chain was sequenced within a study of Ad26.COV2.S vaccination and SARS-CoV-2 variants (dated by TCRdb to the early 2020s). With regard to the full study: Donors in the vaccine arm were drawn from COV1001, a phase I-IIa trial of Ad26.COV2.S in healthy adults that was multicentre, randomized, double-blind and placebo-controlled. Ad26.COV2.S was administered intramuscularly at a dose of 5x10^10 or 1x10^11 viral particles, either as one shot or as two shots given 56 days apart. TCRbeta repertoire sequencing served as the tool for gauging how specific and how broad the SARS-CoV-2-reactive T cell receptors were following Ad26.COV2.S vaccination. The TCR-sequenced set comprised about 32 samples: some 19 Ad26.COV2.S vaccine recipients, 5 placebo recipients and 8 SARS-CoV-2 convalescent individuals. Trial participants were randomized into five groups of five: low-dose or high-dose Ad26.COV2.S given once or twice, or placebo on both occasions. Investigators did not know the trial group allocation while performing experiments and assessing outcomes. General findings and caveats noted by the study authors: The study lacked the statistical power to compare responses across vaccine doses or regimens. It was noted by the authors that total T cell responses may have been underestimated by the TCR breadth and depth analyses. Higher spike-specific TCR breadth was observed in Ad26.COV2.S recipients than in placebo recipients (P = 0.0014). Substantial breadth of spike-specific CD8+ and CD4+ T cell responses was reported after vaccination. Non-spike TCR breadth was comparable between vaccine and placebo recipients, consistent with the vaccine containing only spike.

A word on this clone: What this receptor recognizes is not known. No quality values exist for individual bases; no much larger clone is one base distant.

TCRbeta CDR3 regions were sequenced with the immunoSEQ Assay. After extraction, genomic DNA underwent amplification by bias-controlled multiplex PCR, followed by high-throughput sequencing. Per the source publication's procedure: Collapsing and filtering of sequences were performed to quantify the absolute abundance of each unique TCRbeta CDR3 region. T cell fraction was estimated by normalizing TCRbeta template counts to usable DNA, with usable DNA measured through amplification of reference genes found in all nucleated cells. Repertoire TCRs were annotated as SARS-CoV-2-specific when V gene, CDR3 amino acid sequence and J gene were exactly matched to a known reactive TCR set. The reference SARS-CoV-2 TCR set was derived from MIRA and filtered for enrichment in COVID-19-positive ImmuneCODE repertoires, a step that removed public or cross-reactive TCRs. Based on the MIRA antigens, annotated TCRs were further analysed at the level of specific ORF or position within ORF. Breadth was defined as annotated unique rearrangements over total unique productive rearrangements; depth was the summed frequency of those rearrangements. Group comparisons of TCR breadth used two-sided Wilcoxon rank-sum tests. Sourced from immuneACCESS, this table was stored by TCRdb with only in-frame sequences that have V and J called. A share of the clones is absent; for the studies checked, an unresolved V gene accounts for under half, and the remainder has no known explanation. For V, J and clone size, that table is used; D and trimming come from the DNA. The table for this sample lists 350,000 to 450,000 clones; roughly 85% of them were counted only once. Jointly, the top ten make up more than 7% of the sample.

V loses 1 base, J loses 10 bases, and the germline ends lie 11 bases apart. As encoded in the germline V gene, CDR1 is SGHDT while CDR2 is YYEEEE. Counted from cysteine to phenylalanine, this CDR3 has 12 amino acids. The retained sequence is limited to the CDR3, 36 bases, with the frame set at the first base. The treatment or condition label, as the study defines it: 19 received Ad26.COV2.S at low or high dose, single or two shots; several received placebo; per-sample allocation not given. For vaccine and placebo recipients, repertoires were sequenced using samples collected on day 63 after the first injection. In Cohort 1b, about two dozen adults aged 18-55 years were enrolled at a single site in Boston, USA, between 29 July and 7 August 2020. Ad26.COV2.S was a replication-incompetent adenovirus type 26 vector that expressed a prefusion-stabilized SARS-CoV-2 spike protein derived from the original Wuhan strain.

This TCR was recovered from a person aged 18-60 years who received the Ad26.COV2.S COVID-19 vaccine or a placebo. The chain is made from TRBV5-6 and TRBJ1-1; no D segment can be confidently identified. Sequenced here: peripheral blood, sampled in a trial of Ad26.COV2.S vaccine versus placebo. The DNA sequence is TGTGCCAGCAGCTTGTCCGGTGTGGGAGCTTTCTTT. The resulting protein is CASSLSGVGAFF.